The rows below give T cell receptor beta chains drawn from one sample of a study of PD-1 blockade in classical Hodgkin lymphoma. Some clones are missing from TCRdb's copy, which holds only in-frame ones; the method was immunoSEQ multiplex PCR. The sample lists some 15,000 clones, over 80% occurring once. The source material was peripheral blood mononuclear cells (PBMCs), sampled before the second cycle of nivolumab. All receptors come from a human donor with classical Hodgkin lymphoma. Both conserved end residues are part of each CDR3. A D gene is named only where the DNA matches it firmly. Rows may omit the clone size; those that give it use once, few, many or a size class.

D gene: NA; clone size: NA; J gene: TRBJ1-1; V gene: TRBV29-1; CDR3 protein: CSATVGLVVTTEAFF; CDR3 DNA: TGCAGCGCCACAGTTGGTCTAGTTGTAACAACTGAAGCTTTCTTT
D gene: TRBD2; clone size: medium-sized; J gene: TRBJ2-5; V gene: TRBV7-2; CDR3 protein: CASSLSASGSLETQYF; CDR3 DNA: TGTGCCAGCAGCTTATCGGCTAGCGGGAGCCTAGAGACCCAGTACTTC
D gene: TRBD2; clone size: few; J gene: TRBJ2-3; V gene: TRBV10-3; CDR3 protein: CAISGRGGSPTTDTQYF; CDR3 DNA: TGTGCCATCAGTGGGCGGGGGGGCTCTCCAACCACAGATACGCAGTATTTT
D gene: NA; clone size: NA; J gene: TRBJ1-1; V gene: TRBV19; CDR3 protein: CASSIEGPNTEAFF; CDR3 DNA: TGTGCCAGTAGTATTGAGGGACCGAACACTGAAGCTTTCTTT
D gene: TRBD1; clone size: NA; J gene: TRBJ2-5; V gene: TRBV7-3; CDR3 protein: CASSLGTAQETQYF; CDR3 DNA: TGTGCCAGCAGCCTCGGGACAGCCCAAGAGACCCAGTACTTC
D gene: NA; clone size: NA; J gene: TRBJ2-7; V gene: TRBV19; CDR3 protein: CASTDGGGPYEQYF; CDR3 DNA: TGTGCCAGTACGGACGGAGGGGGACCCTACGAGCAGTACTTC
D gene: TRBD2; clone size: NA; J gene: TRBJ2-3; V gene: TRBV9; CDR3 protein: CASSDSGRSTDTQYF; CDR3 DNA: TGTGCCAGCAGCGATAGCGGGAGAAGCACAGATACGCAGTATTTT
D gene: NA; clone size: NA; J gene: TRBJ2-7; V gene: TRBV12-5; CDR3 protein: CASGLRTGPTYEQYF; CDR3 DNA: TGTGCTAGTGGTCTTCGGACTGGGCCGACCTACGAGCAGTACTTC
D gene: NA; clone size: NA; J gene: TRBJ2-1; V gene: TRBV28; CDR3 protein: CASSAPLGDNEQFF; CDR3 DNA: TGTGCCAGCAGCGCTCCTTTGGGGGACAATGAGCAGTTCTTC
D gene: TRBD2; clone size: few; J gene: TRBJ2-2; V gene: TRBV6-6; CDR3 protein: CASSPQGLANTGELFF; CDR3 DNA: TGTGCCAGCAGTCCCCAGGGACTAGCGAACACCGGGGAGCTGTTTTTT
D gene: TRBD1; clone size: NA; J gene: TRBJ2-6; V gene: TRBV28; CDR3 protein: CASRGQGSRANVLTF; CDR3 DNA: TGTGCCAGCAGGGGACAGGGGTCCCGGGCCAACGTCCTGACTTTC
D gene: NA; clone size: NA; J gene: TRBJ2-1; V gene: TRBV5-1; CDR3 protein: CASSLETYSSYNEQFF; CDR3 DNA: TGCGCCAGCAGCTTGGAGACTTACAGCTCCTACAATGAGCAGTTCTTC
D gene: NA; clone size: few; J gene: TRBJ2-1; V gene: TRBV10-3; CDR3 protein: CAISEPLDSTHNEQFF; CDR3 DNA: TGTGCCATCAGTGAGCCCCTTGACTCGACCCACAATGAGCAGTTCTTC
D gene: TRBD1; clone size: NA; J gene: TRBJ2-6; V gene: TRBV7-6; CDR3 protein: CASSARGFGANVLTF; CDR3 DNA: TGTGCCAGCAGCGCCAGGGGGTTCGGGGCCAACGTCCTGACTTTC
D gene: NA; clone size: once; J gene: TRBJ2-3; V gene: TRBV9; CDR3 protein: CASSGSVSTDTQYF; CDR3 DNA: TGTGCCAGCAGCGGTAGCGTCAGCACAGATACGCAGTATTTT
D gene: TRBD2; clone size: NA; J gene: TRBJ2-5; V gene: TRBV7-2; CDR3 protein: CASSLNPSGRVQETQYF; CDR3 DNA: TGTGCCAGCAGCTTAAATCCTAGCGGGAGGGTCCAGGAGACCCAGTACTTC
D gene: TRBD2; clone size: NA; J gene: TRBJ2-2; V gene: TRBV30; CDR3 protein: CAWRDTSAGGRPGELFF; CDR3 DNA: TGTGCCTGGAGAGACACCTCAGCGGGAGGGAGGCCCGGGGAGCTGTTTTTT
D gene: NA; clone size: NA; J gene: TRBJ1-5; V gene: TRBV19; CDR3 protein: CASTRQVNQPQHF; CDR3 DNA: TGTGCCAGTACCCGACAGGTAAATCAGCCCCAGCATTTT
D gene: NA; clone size: NA; J gene: TRBJ1-4; V gene: TRBV6-5; CDR3 protein: CASSYSAGDEKLFF; CDR3 DNA: TGTGCCAGCAGTTACTCGGCAGGGGATGAAAAACTGTTTTTT
D gene: NA; clone size: NA; J gene: TRBJ2-5; V gene: TRBV7-9; CDR3 protein: CASSRPGQFQETQYF; CDR3 DNA: TGTGCCAGCAGCCGCCCCGGACAGTTTCAAGAGACCCAGTACTTC
D gene: NA; clone size: NA; J gene: TRBJ2-1; V gene: TRBV5-6; CDR3 protein: CASSVSFWNEQFF; CDR3 DNA: TGTGCCAGCAGCGTCTCTTTTTGGAATGAGCAGTTCTTC
D gene: NA; clone size: NA; J gene: TRBJ1-4; V gene: TRBV6-6; CDR3 protein: CASSYPGTAYEKLFF; CDR3 DNA: TGTGCCAGCAGTTACCCGGGGACTGCTTATGAAAAACTGTTTTTT